Presented here are 19 T cell receptor beta chains from one specimen sequenced in a study of blood T cell repertoires in COVID-19. The table came from immunoSEQ multiplex PCR; TCRdb's copy has only in-frame clones and leaves some out. The data contain 75,000 to 90,000 clones, 80% of them singletons. Material for sequencing was peripheral blood. Every receptor here comes from a woman aged 65 to 85 with acute or convalescent COVID-19.

The chain employs TRBV7-3 and TRBJ2-2; D not resolved. Trimming removed 7 bases at V and 1 base at J, with 10 bases between. The CDR3 covers 14 residues. CDR1 and CDR2 from the germline V gene are SGHTA and FQGTGA. CDR3 DNA: TGTGCCAGCAAAGAAAACAGGAACACCGGGGAGCTGTTTTTT. It yields the protein CASKENRNTGELFF.

The chain joins TRBV3-1 (or the pseudogene TRBV3-2) to TRBJ2-7; the D gene is possibly TRBD2 (6 bases). Germline V gives CDR1 LGHDT, CDR2 YNNKEL (reference sequence). This CDR3 contains 16 residues. Deletions cut 0 bases from V and 1 base from J, with 13 bases between. For the CDR3, the DNA is TGTGCCAGCAGCCAAGATCGGGACTCCGTTTCCTACGAGCAGTACTTC. Its translation is CASSQDRDSVSYEQYF.

The rearrangement joins TRBV6-5 to TRBJ1-2; TRBD1 is a possible D gene (5 bases). Trimming pared 5 bases from V and 1 base from J, leaving 8 bases between. Looked up from germline, CDR1 is MNHEY and CDR2 is SVGAGI. The CDR3 sequence is 13 residues long. The CDR3 protein is CASSQGVNYGYTF. CDR3 bases: TGTGCCAGCAGTCAGGGCGTTAACTATGGCTACACCTTC.

The rearrangement joins TRBV6-5 to TRBJ2-7; 7 nucleotides line up with TRBD2. This CDR3 region has 14 residues. The germline V gene encodes CDR1 MNHEY and CDR2 SVGAGI. The V segment lost 3 bases and the J segment 2 bases; nucleotides outside the gene matches: 4. The CDR3 loop reads CASSYGGDTYEQYF. The CDR3 bases are TGTGCCAGCAGTTATGGGGGGGATACCTACGAGCAGTACTTC.

The genes are TRBV3-1 (or the pseudogene TRBV3-2) and TRBJ2-7; D perhaps matches TRBD2 (7 bases). V was trimmed by 4 bases and J by 4 bases, leaving 17 bases between them. The CDR3 is 15 amino acids. Germline CDR1 and CDR2: LGHDT and YNNKEL (reference sequence). The CDR3 sequence: CASSLQPGGPYEQYF. CDR3 nucleotides: TGTGCCAGCAGCCTTCAACCCGGGGGGCCTTACGAGCAGTACTTC.

The genes are TRBV5-1 and TRBJ1-3, with D unresolved. The CDR3 is 12 amino acids. Per germline, CDR1 SGHRS and CDR2 YFSETQ. Trimming left V 6 bases short and J 3 bases short, with 7 bases between. The CDR3 is CASTTDGNTIYF. As DNA, the CDR3 is TGCGCCAGCACAACAGATGGAAACACCATATATTTT.

This chain uses TRBV10-3 with TRBJ1-1; 8 nucleotides agree with TRBD1. This CDR3 contains 14 residues. V shed 0 bases, J shed 11 bases, and the junction held 8 bases outside the gene matches. Germline V gene lookup returns CDR1 ENHRY and CDR2 SYGVKD. The CDR3 here is CAISESTGVMNAFF. In DNA, the CDR3 is TGTGCCATCAGTGAGTCGACAGGGGTTATGAATGCTTTCTTT.

The chain joins TRBV4-3 to TRBJ2-1; 9 bases line up with TRBD1. Germline-derived CDR1 and CDR2 are LGHNA and YSLEER. Losses at the gene ends were 3 bases for V and 4 bases for J; bases not matched to a gene: 7. CDR3 size: 16 residues. CDR3 protein: CASSHVTGGAYNEQFF. CDR3 DNA sequence: TGCGCCAGCAGCCACGTGACAGGGGGAGCATACAATGAGCAGTTCTTC.

This chain links TRBV7-2 with TRBJ2-7; TRBD2 aligns across 9 bases. This CDR3 contains 16 residues. Germline V CDR1 and CDR2: SGHTA, FQGNSA. The V gene end was trimmed by 3 bases and the J gene end by 5 bases; junction bases not matched to a gene: 11. Here the CDR3 reads CASSFLGGGGFNEQYF. DNA of the CDR3: TGTGCCAGCAGCTTCCTTGGCGGGGGGGGTTTTAACGAGCAGTACTTC. The whole variable domain, filled in from reference TRBV7-2 and TRBJ2-7, reads GAGVSQSPSNKVTEKGKDVELRCDPISGHTALYWYRQSLGQGLEFLIYFQGNSAPDKSGLPSDRFSAERTGGSVSTLTIQRTQQEDSAVYLCASSFLGGGGFNEQYFGPGTRLTVT.

The DNA for the CDR3 is TGCGCCAGCAGCTTGGGGCCAGAAGCTTTCTTT. It codes for CASSLGPEAFF. The V and J genes are TRBV5-1 and TRBJ1-1; D remains unclear. Trimming took 0 bases from V and 8 from J, leaving 5 bases between them. The CDR3 covers 11 residues. Germline values: CDR1 SGHRS, CDR2 YFSETQ. Full variable domain (rest looked up from reference TRBV5-1 and TRBJ1-1): KAGVTQTPRYLIKTRGQQVTLSCSPISGHRSVSWYQQTPGQGLQFLFEYFSETQRNKGNFPGRFSGRQFSNSRSEMNVSTLELGDSALYLCASSLGPEAFFGQGTRLTVV.

The rearrangement joins TRBV19 to TRBJ2-3; D ambiguous. The CDR3 runs to 16 residues. V dropped 2 bases and J dropped 4 bases, with 16 bases sitting between them. Looked up from germline, CDR1 is LNHDA and CDR2 is SQIVND (reference sequence). The CDR3, as DNA: TGTGCCAGTAGTATACATGGGCCCCAAGAGTCAGATACGCAGTATTTT. This encodes CASSIHGPQESDTQYF.

This clone has just one count. This chain links TRBV6-6 with TRBJ2-7; a possible D gene is TRBD1 (8 bases). This CDR3 region has 15 residues. Trimming shortened V by 5 bases and J by 4 bases, and 18 bases separated the two germline ends. CDR1 is MNHNY and CDR2 is SVGAGI in the germline V gene (reference sequence). DNA for the CDR3: TGTGCCAGCAGTACACAGGGGGGGGCCTGGTACGAGCAGTACTTC. It is translated as CASSTQGGAWYEQYF.

The chain combines TRBV4-1 with TRBJ2-3, with a weak D call TRBD2 (5 bases). The CDR3 has 15 amino acids. The germline V gene has CDR1 MGHRA and CDR2 YSYEKL. The V and J ends lost 4 bases and 1 base respectively, with 12 bases between them. The CDR3 region is CASSRASGGTDTQYF. DNA for the CDR3: TGCGCCAGCAGCCGAGCTTCCGGGGGCACAGATACGCAGTATTTT.

This clone was picked up a small number of times. The chain is built from TRBV2 and TRBJ1-6; 8 bases match TRBD1. Trimming removed 6 bases from V and 1 base from J; junction bases left unmatched: 11. This CDR3 has 18 residues. Germline CDR1 reads SNHLY; CDR2 reads FYNNEI. CDR3 DNA: TGTGCCAGCAGGTCGGGCAGGGGGCGCGTATCCTATAATTCACCCCTCCACTTT. Its translation is CASRSGRGRVSYNSPLHF.

This clone was seen only once. The chain is built from TRBV6-5 and TRBJ2-5, with no clear D. V was pared by 4 bases and J by 5 bases, with 20 bases between. This CDR3 spans 16 amino acids. Germline V lookup: CDR1 MNHEY, CDR2 SVGAGI. The CDR3 sequence is CASSSQVRPGVETQYF. Here the CDR3 DNA reads TGTGCCAGCAGTTCCCAGGTCCGTCCAGGTGTCGAGACCCAGTACTTC.

The J gene is TRBJ1-2, the V gene TRBV9; D uncertain. V gave up 9 bases and J gave up 5 bases, with 14 bases separating them. The germline V gene encodes CDR1 SGDLS and CDR2 YYNGEE. The CDR3 has 12 residues. As DNA, the CDR3 is TGTGCCAAAAAAAATTACTCTTATGGCTACACCTTC. This gives the protein CAKKNYSYGYTF.

Only a few counts were recorded for this clone. CDR3 coding DNA: TGCGCCAGCAGCCAGATAGACAGATTCACCATATATTTT. It specifies CASSQIDRFTIYF. This sequence joins TRBV4-1 and TRBJ1-3, with TRBD1 as a possible D gene (5 bases). The CDR3 length is 13 residues. The germline gives CDR1 MGHRA, CDR2 YSYEKL. Trimming left V 3 bases short and J 9 bases short, with 12 bases between.

With regard to this clone: This sample includes further DNA sequences coding for the same CDR3. The gene calls are TRBV6-2 or TRBV6-3 and TRBJ1-2; no reliable D call. Germline V gene lookup returns CDR1 MNHEY and CDR2 SVGEGT. The V end lost 5 bases, the J end lost 0 bases, and 7 bases lay between the germline ends. The CDR3 runs 13 residues. The chain's CDR3 is CASSLGANYGYTF. The CDR3 nucleotides read TGTGCCAGCAGTCTCGGGGCTAACTATGGCTACACCTTC.

The V gene is TRBV2, the J gene TRBJ1-2; D unresolved. Per germline, CDR1 SNHLY and CDR2 FYNNEI. The CDR3 consists of 13 residues. Trimming left V 5 bases short and J 4 bases short, with 11 bases between. The chain's CDR3 is CASSTTQIYGYTF. DNA for the CDR3: TGTGCCAGCAGTACTACACAAATCTATGGCTACACCTTC.